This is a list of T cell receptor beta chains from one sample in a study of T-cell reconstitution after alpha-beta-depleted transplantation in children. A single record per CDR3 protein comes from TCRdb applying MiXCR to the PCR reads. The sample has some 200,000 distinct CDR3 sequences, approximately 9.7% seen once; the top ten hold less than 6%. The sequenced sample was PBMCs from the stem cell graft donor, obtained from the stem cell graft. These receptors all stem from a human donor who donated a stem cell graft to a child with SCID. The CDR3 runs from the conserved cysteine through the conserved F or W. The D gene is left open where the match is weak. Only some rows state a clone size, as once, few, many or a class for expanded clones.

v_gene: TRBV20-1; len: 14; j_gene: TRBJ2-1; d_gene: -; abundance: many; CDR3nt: TGCAGTGTAGGAGTGCTAAGCTCCTACAATGAGCAGTTCTTC; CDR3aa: CSVGVLSSYNEQFF
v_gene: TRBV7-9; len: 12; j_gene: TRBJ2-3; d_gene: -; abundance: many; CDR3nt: TGTGCCAGCAGCTTAGCGAAAGATACGCAGTATTTT; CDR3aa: CASSLAKDTQYF
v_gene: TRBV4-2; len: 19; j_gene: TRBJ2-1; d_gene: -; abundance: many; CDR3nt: TGTGCCAGCAGCCCAAGTTCGGGACGACGTACCGTGATTAGCGGTGAGCAGTTCTTC; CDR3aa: CASSPSSGRRTVISGEQFF
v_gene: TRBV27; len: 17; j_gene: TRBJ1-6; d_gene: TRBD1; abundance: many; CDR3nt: TGTGCCAGCAGTCTCCGACAGGGGGGCTCCTATAATTCACCCCTCCACTTT; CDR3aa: CASSLRQGGSYNSPLHF
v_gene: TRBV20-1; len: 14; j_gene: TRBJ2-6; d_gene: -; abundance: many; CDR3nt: TGCAGTGCTAGTCCAGGGACTGGGGCCAACGTCCTGACTTTC; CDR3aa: CSASPGTGANVLTF
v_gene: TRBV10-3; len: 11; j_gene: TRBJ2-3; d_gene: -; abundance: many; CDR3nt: TGTGCCATCATCGTGGGAGATACGCAGTATTTT; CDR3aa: CAIIVGDTQYF
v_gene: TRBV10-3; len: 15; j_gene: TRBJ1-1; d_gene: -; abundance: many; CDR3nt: TGTGCCATCAGTGAGTCTGAAAGACGGAACACTGAAGCTTTCTTT; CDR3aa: CAISESERRNTEAFF
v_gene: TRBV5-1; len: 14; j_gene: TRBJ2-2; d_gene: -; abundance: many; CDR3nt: TGCGCCAGCAGCCCCCCGGGTGGCACCGGGGAGCTGTTTTTT; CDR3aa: CASSPPGGTGELFF
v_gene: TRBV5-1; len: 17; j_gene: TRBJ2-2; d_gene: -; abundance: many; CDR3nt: TGCGCCAGCAGCTTGGACTCTGACTCGTTCTGGACCGGGGAGCTGTTTTTT; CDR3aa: CASSLDSDSFWTGELFF
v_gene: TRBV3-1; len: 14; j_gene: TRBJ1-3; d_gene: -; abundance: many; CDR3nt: TGTGCCAGCAGCCAGGCTGGGGCTGGAAACACCATATATTTT; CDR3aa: CASSQAGAGNTIYF
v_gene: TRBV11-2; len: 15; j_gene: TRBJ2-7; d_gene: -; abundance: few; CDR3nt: TGTGCCAGCAGCTTAGCCGGGTGGTCCACCTACGAGCAGTACTTC; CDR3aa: CASSLAGWSTYEQYF
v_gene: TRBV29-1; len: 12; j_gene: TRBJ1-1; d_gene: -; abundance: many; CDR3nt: TGCAGCGTTGAGAAGGGCTACACTGAAGCTTTCTTT; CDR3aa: CSVEKGYTEAFF
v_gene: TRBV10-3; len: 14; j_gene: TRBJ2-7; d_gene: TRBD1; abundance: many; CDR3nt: TGTGCCATCAATAAAGGGACAGGGGGCTACGAGCAGTACTTC; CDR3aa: CAINKGTGGYEQYF
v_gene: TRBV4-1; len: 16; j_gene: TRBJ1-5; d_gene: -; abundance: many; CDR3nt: TGCGCCAGCAGCCCCGCTTTAGATCGGGGGGATCAGCCCCAGCATTTT; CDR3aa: CASSPALDRGDQPQHF
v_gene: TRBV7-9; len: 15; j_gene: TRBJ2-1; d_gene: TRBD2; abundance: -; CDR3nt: TGTGCCAGCAGCTTAGTTAGCGGGGGGGATCAAGAGCAGTTCTTC; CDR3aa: CASSLVSGGDQEQFF
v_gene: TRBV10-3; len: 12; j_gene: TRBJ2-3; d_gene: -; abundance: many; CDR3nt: TGTGCCACTCAGTCTTTTCCGGGACGGCAGTATTTT; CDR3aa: CATQSFPGRQYF
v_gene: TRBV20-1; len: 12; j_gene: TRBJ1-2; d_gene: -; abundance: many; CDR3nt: TGCAGTGCTAGGAGGGGCGACTATGGCTACACCTTC; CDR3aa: CSARRGDYGYTF
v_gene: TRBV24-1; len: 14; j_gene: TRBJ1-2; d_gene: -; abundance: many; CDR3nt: TGTGCCACCAGTGACTCAACAGGGAACTATGGCTACACCTTC; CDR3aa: CATSDSTGNYGYTF
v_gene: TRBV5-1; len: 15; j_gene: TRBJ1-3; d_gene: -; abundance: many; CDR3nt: TGCGCCAGCAGCCCGCGACAATTCTCTGGAAACACCATATATTTT; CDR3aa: CASSPRQFSGNTIYF
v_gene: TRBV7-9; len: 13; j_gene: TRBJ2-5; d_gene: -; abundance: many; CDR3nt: TGTGCCAGCAGTCAGCAAAAGATAGAGACCCAGTACTTC; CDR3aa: CASSQQKIETQYF
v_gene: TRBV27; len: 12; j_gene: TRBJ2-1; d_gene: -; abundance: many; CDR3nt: TGTGCCAGCAGTTTTACGTTAGCTGAGCAGTTCTTC; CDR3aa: CASSFTLAEQFF
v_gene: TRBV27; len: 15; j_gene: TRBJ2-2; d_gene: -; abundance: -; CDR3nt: TGTGCCAGCAGTTTATTTCAGGGAAACACCGGGGAGCTGTTTTTT; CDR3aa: CASSLFQGNTGELFF
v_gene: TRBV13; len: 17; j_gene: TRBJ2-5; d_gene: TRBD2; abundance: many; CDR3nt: TGTGCCAGCAGCGATTCGACTAGCGGGGGGGACCAAGAGACCCAGTACTTC; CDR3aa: CASSDSTSGGDQETQYF
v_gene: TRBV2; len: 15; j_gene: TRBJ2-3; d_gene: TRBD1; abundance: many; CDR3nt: TGTGCCAGCAGTGACGGACAGGGCAGCACAGATACGCAGTATTTT; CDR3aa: CASSDGQGSTDTQYF
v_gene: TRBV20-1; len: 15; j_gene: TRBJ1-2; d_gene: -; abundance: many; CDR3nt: TGCAGTGCTAGTCGCCGTGACCGGGCGGGGTATGGCTACACCTTC; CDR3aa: CSASRRDRAGYGYTF
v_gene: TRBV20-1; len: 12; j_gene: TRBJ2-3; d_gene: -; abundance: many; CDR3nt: TGCAGTGCTCTCCTTAACACAGATACGCAGTATTTT; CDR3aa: CSALLNTDTQYF
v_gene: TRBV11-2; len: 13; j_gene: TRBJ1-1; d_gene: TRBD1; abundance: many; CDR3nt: TGTGCCAGCAGCCCAGACAGGGGGGCTGAAGCTTTCTTT; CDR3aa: CASSPDRGAEAFF
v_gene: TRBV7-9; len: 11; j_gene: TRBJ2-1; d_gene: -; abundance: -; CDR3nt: TGTGCCAGCAGCTTAGGACAGGAGCAGTTCTTC; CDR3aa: CASSLGQEQFF
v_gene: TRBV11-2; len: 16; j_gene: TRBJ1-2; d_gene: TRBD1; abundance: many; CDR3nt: TGTGCCAGCAGCTTAGTGTTGGCAGGGGGAGGCTATGGCTACACCTTC; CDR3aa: CASSLVLAGGGYGYTF
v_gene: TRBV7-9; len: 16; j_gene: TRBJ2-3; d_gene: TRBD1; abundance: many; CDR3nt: TGTGCCAGCAGCTTAGCGGTCCAGGGGGCGGAGAATACGCAGTATTTT; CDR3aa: CASSLAVQGAENTQYF
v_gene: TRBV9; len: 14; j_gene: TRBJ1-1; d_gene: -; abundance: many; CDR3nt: TGTGCCAGCAGCGTAGAGGTTATGAACACTGAAGCTTTCTTT; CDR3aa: CASSVEVMNTEAFF
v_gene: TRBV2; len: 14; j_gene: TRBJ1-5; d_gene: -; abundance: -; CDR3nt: TGTGCCAGCAGTGAGGGGGCGCCGGGGCAGCCCCAGCATTTT; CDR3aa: CASSEGAPGQPQHF
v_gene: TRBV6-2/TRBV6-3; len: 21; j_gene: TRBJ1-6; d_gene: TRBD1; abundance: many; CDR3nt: TGTGCCAGCAGTTACTTCTCCCCCGCGACAGGGGCCGGTTATATGAATTCACCTCTCCACTTT; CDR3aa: CASSYFSPATGAGYMNSPLHF
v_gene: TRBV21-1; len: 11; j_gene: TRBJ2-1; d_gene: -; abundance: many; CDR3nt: TGTGCCAGCAGCAATCACGACAAGGGCTGCTTC; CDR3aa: CASSNHDKGCF
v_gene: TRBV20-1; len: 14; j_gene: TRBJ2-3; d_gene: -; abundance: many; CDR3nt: TGCAGTGCACCCCGGGCCCACAGCACAGATACGCAGTATTTT; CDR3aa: CSAPRAHSTDTQYF
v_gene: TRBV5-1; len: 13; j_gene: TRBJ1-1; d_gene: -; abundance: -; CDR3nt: TGCGCCAGCAGTTTGAACCGGGACGGTGAAGCTTTCTTT; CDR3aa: CASSLNRDGEAFF
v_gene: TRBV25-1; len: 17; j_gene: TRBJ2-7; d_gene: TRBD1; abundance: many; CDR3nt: TGTGCCAGCAGTGCGCTAATTCCGGGACAGTTATCCTACGAGCAGTACTTC; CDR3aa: CASSALIPGQLSYEQYF
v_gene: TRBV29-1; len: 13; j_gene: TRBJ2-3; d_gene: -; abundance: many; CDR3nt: TGCAGCGGGGACCGGGGGGCCGTAGATACGCAGTATTTT; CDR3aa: CSGDRGAVDTQYF
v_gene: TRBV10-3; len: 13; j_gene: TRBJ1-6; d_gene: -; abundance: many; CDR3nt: TGTGCCATCAGTGGGGGGGGGACGACACCCCTCCACTTT; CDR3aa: CAISGGGTTPLHF
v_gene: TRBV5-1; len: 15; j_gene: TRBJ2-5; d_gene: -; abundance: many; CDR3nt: TGCGCCAGCAGCTTGGGTGTGGATTTGCGGGAGACCCAGTACTTC; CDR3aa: CASSLGVDLRETQYF